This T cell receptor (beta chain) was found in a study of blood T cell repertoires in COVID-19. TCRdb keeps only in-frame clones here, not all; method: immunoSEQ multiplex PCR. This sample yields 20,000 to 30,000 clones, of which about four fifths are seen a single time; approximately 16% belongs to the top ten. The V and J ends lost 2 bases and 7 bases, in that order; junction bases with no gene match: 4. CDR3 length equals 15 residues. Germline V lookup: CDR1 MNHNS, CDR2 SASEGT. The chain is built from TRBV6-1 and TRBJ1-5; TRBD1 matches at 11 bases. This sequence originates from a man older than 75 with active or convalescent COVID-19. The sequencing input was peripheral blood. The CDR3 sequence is CASSELGQGGQPQHF. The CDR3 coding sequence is TGTGCCAGCAGTGAACTGGGACAGGGGGGCCAGCCCCAGCATTTT.